This passage covers 13 T cell receptor beta chains from one sample sequenced in a study of PD-1 blockade in classical Hodgkin lymphoma. Exposure to brentuximab vedotin varied, and each patient had relapsed following autologous stem cell transplantation. Assay used: immunoSEQ multiplex PCR; TCRdb lists only in-frame clones, some missing. The sample comprises several thousand clones, roughly two thirds of which are singletons, and about 9.4% rests with the top ten. The starting material was peripheral blood mononuclear cells (PBMCs), obtained before the second cycle of nivolumab. These receptors all stem from a human donor with classical Hodgkin lymphoma.

This chain connects TRBV7-2 to TRBJ2-1; no reliable D call. Deletions cut 1 base from V and 9 bases from J, with 7 bases between. Per germline, CDR1 SGHTA and CDR2 FQGNSA. The CDR3 totals 12 residues. The CDR3 here is CASSLEASEQFF. CDR3 DNA sequence: TGTGCCAGCAGCTTAGAGGCGAGTGAGCAGTTCTTC.

The chain couples TRBV4-1 to TRBJ1-6; D remains ambiguous. Germline CDR1 MGHRA, CDR2 YSYEKL. CDR3 length: 14 residues. Between the trimmed V and J ends, which lost 4 bases and 10 bases, there was a span of 14 bases. The CDR3 sequence is CASSRTNEASPLHF. CDR3 sequence (DNA): TGCGCCAGCAGCCGCACGAATGAAGCGTCACCCCTCCACTTT.

The J gene is TRBJ2-7, the V gene TRBV5-1, with 10 bases that match TRBD2. This CDR3 spans 14 amino acids. J lost 6 bases, V lost 1 base, and 4 bases had no gene match. The V gene's germline CDR1 is SGHRS and CDR2 YFSETQ. CDR3 DNA sequence: TGCGCCAGCAGCTTGAGCGGGAGGGCCTTCGAGCAGTACTTC. Translated, it gives CASSLSGRAFEQYF.

V and J are TRBV5-8 and TRBJ1-1, with a tentative D call TRBD1 (6 bases). The CDR3 is made up of 15 amino acids. Trimming removed 2 bases at V and 7 bases at J, with 18 bases between. Per germline, CDR1 SGHTS and CDR2 YDEGEE. For the CDR3, the DNA is TGTGCCAGCAGCTTAGAACCACAGGGAACCAATGAAGCTTTCTTT. Its translation: CASSLEPQGTNEAFF.

This clone was seen a few times. This rearrangement joins TRBV7-9 to TRBJ2-3, with TRBD1 matching 7 bases. V dropped 6 bases and J dropped 5; count of bases not matched to a gene: 5. CDR3 length: 13 amino acids. Germline-derived CDR1 and CDR2 are SEHNR and FQNEAQ (reference sequence). The CDR3 bases are TGTGCCAGCAGAGAGGGGGCAGGAGATACGCAGTATTTT. Protein sequence: CASREGAGDTQYF.

The chain carries TRBV6-1 and TRBJ1-2; no reliable D call. The CDR3 consists of 13 residues. Germline CDR1 is MNHNS and CDR2 is SASEGT. With 4 bases removed from V and 8 bases from J, the gap between germline ends came to 14 bases. In DNA, the CDR3 is TGTGCCAGCAGTGCCCCTCAAGGACGAGGCTACACCTTC. Its protein is CASSAPQGRGYTF.

The J gene is TRBJ1-1, the V gene TRBV7-2; TRBD1 is a possible D gene (5 bases). V was clipped by 2 bases and J by 7 bases, with 14 bases between them. This CDR3 is built from 14 residues. Germline assignment: CDR1 SGHTA and CDR2 FQGNSA. CDR3 sequence: CASSLWREGSEAFF. Written as DNA, the CDR3 is TGTGCCAGCAGCTTATGGAGAGAGGGGAGTGAAGCTTTCTTT. The whole variable domain, remainder taken from reference TRBV7-2 and TRBJ1-1, is GAGVSQSPSNKVTEKGKDVELRCDPISGHTALYWYRQSLGQGLEFLIYFQGNSAPDKSGLPSDRFSAERTGGSVSTLTIQRTQQEDSAVYLCASSLWREGSEAFFGQGTRLTVV.

The chain has TRBV5-1 and TRBJ2-3; D is unresolved. Germline V gene lookup returns CDR1 SGHRS and CDR2 YFSETQ. The V gene lost 7 bases and the J gene lost 4 bases, with 13 bases spanning the gap. The CDR3 covers 13 residues. CDR3 protein: CASSPLGADTQYF. The DNA for the CDR3 is TGCGCCAGCTCACCCCTTGGCGCAGATACGCAGTATTTT.

The chain links TRBV7-9 to TRBJ1-1; 8 nucleotides match TRBD1. Germline V gene data show CDR1 as SEHNR and CDR2 as FQNEAQ (reference sequence). This CDR3 comprises 19 residues. Trimming cost V 6 bases and J 3 bases; bases outside gene matches: 21. This CDR3 is CASRPPDRVLWRADTEAFF. In nucleotides, the CDR3 is TGTGCCAGCAGACCCCCGGACAGGGTGCTCTGGCGGGCGGACACTGAAGCTTTCTTT. The full variable domain, rest sourced from reference TRBV7-9 and TRBJ1-1, is DTGVSQNPRHKITKRGQNVTFRCDPISEHNRLYWYRQTLGQGPEFLTYFQNEAQLEKSRLLSDRFSAERPKGSFSTLEIQRTEQGDSAMYLCASRPPDRVLWRADTEAFFGQGTRLTVV.

This clone was counted a few times. The V call is TRBV7-2, the J call TRBJ1-5, with 7 bases identical to TRBD1. The CDR3 extends over 15 amino acids. In germline, CDR1 is SGHTA, CDR2 FQGNSA. V lost 0 bases, J lost 5 bases, and 4 bases stayed unmatched. CDR3 DNA: TGTGCCAGCAGCTTAGCGGGGGACAGCCATCAGCCCCAGCATTTT. Translating it yields CASSLAGDSHQPQHF. The variable domain in full, with the rest retrieved from reference TRBV7-2 and TRBJ1-5, is GAGVSQSPSNKVTEKGKDVELRCDPISGHTALYWYRQSLGQGLEFLIYFQGNSAPDKSGLPSDRFSAERTGGSVSTLTIQRTQQEDSAVYLCASSLAGDSHQPQHFGDGTRLSIL.

This clone has only one observation. V and J are TRBV9 and TRBJ2-3; D call uncertain. The CDR3 runs to 15 residues. Per the germline V gene, CDR1 is SGDLS and CDR2 is YYNGEE. Trimming removed 0 bases from V and 2 bases from J, with 10 bases in between. CDR3 nucleotides: TGTGCCAGCAGCGTAGTACCCCAGAACACAGATACGCAGTATTTT. Encoded protein: CASSVVPQNTDTQYF.

The chain carries TRBV19 and TRBJ2-7; either TRBD1 or TRBD2 may supply D (5 bases each). The CDR3 consists of 14 residues. V lost 4 bases to trimming and J lost 3 bases, with 13 bases between them. From germline, CDR1 is LNHDA and CDR2 SQIVND (reference sequence). The DNA for the CDR3 is TGTGCCAGTAGTACACCGGGACGGCTCTACGAGCAGTACTTC. It is translated as CASSTPGRLYEQYF. Full variable domain (missing parts from reference TRBV19 and TRBJ2-7): DGGITQSPKYLFRKEGQNVTLSCEQNLNHDAMYWYRQDPGQGLRLIYYSQIVNDFQKGDIAEGYSVSREKKESFPLTVTSAQKNPTAFYLCASSTPGRLYEQYFGPGTRLTVT.

The chain carries TRBV28 and TRBJ1-1, with 7 bases fitting TRBD1. Germline CDR1 is MDHEN and CDR2 is SYDVKM. Trimming at V came to 5 bases and at J to 4 bases, leaving 13 bases not matched to a gene. The CDR3 is 16 amino acids. As DNA, the CDR3 is TGTGCCAGCAGTGTAACGAACAGGGGCTGGGGCACTGAAGCTTTCTTT. Residues: CASSVTNRGWGTEAFF. Full variable domain (missing parts from reference TRBV28 and TRBJ1-1): DVKVTQSSRYLVKRTGEKVFLECVQDMDHENMFWYRQDPGLGLRLIYFSYDVKMKEKGDIPEGYSVSREKKERFSLILESASTNQTSMYLCASSVTNRGWGTEAFFGQGTRLTVV.